A single sample is the source of the 10 T cell receptor beta chains below, sequenced in a study of early T cells in non-severe SARS-CoV-2 infection. TCRdb redid the calling of the 5' RACE reads with MiXCR, one entry per CDR3 protein. The table records about 21,000 distinct CDR3 sequences, 5% to 6% of them present only once. Sequenced here: whole blood, sampled at baseline. Source of these receptors: an adult who was a healthcare worker with PCR-confirmed SARS-CoV-2 infection or an uninfected control (not recorded which).

The rearrangement uses TRBV7-2 and TRBJ2-5; 11 nucleotides match TRBD2. V gave up 5 bases and J gave up 6 bases; unmatched junction bases: 14. The CDR3 runs 17 residues. CDR1 SGHTA and CDR2 FQGNSA come from the germline V gene. In DNA form, the CDR3 reads TGTGCCAGCAGCCCGGACGGGGTAGCGGGGGGGCGAAAGACCCAGTACTTC. Translated, it gives CASSPDGVAGGRKTQYF. The full variable domain, rest sourced from reference TRBV7-2 and TRBJ2-5, is GAGVSQSPSNKVTEKGKDVELRCDPISGHTALYWYRQSLGQGLEFLIYFQGNSAPDKSGLPSDRFSAERTGGSVSTLTIQRTQQEDSAVYLCASSPDGVAGGRKTQYFGPGTRLLVL.

This clonotype was recorded many times. The chain joins TRBV7-9 to TRBJ1-2; possibly TRBD1 for D (6 bases). This CDR3 is 14 amino acids long. Germline V gene data show CDR1 as SEHNR and CDR2 as FQNEAQ (reference sequence). V was shortened by 5 bases and J by 8 bases, with 18 bases between the two germline ends. CDR3: CASSITEGVRGYTF. Here the CDR3 DNA reads TGTGCCAGCAGCATCACGGAGGGGGTTCGAGGCTACACCTTC.

By sample fraction, this clonotype is medium-sized. V usage is TRBV12-3 or TRBV12-4 and J usage is TRBJ2-3; D uncertain. CDR3 length: 12 residues. V shed 5 bases and J shed 7 bases, with 10 bases lying between them. The CDR3 sequence is CASSLAAHTQYF. CDR3 nucleotide sequence: TGTGCCAGCAGTCTGGCCGCGCATACGCAGTATTTT.

Many counts were recorded for this clonotype. Here the CDR3 reads CAWSAGQWSSYNEQFF. DNA of the CDR3: TGTGCCTGGAGCGCGGGACAGTGGAGCTCCTACAATGAGCAGTTCTTC. The gene calls are TRBV30 and TRBJ2-1; D is possibly TRBD1 (7 bases). Trimming removed 3 bases from V and 0 bases from J, with 15 bases in between. This CDR3 spans 16 amino acids. CDR1 is GTSNPN and CDR2 is SVGIG in the germline V gene (reference sequence).

This clonotype was observed a few times. The chain has TRBV7-9 and TRBJ2-3, with D possibly matching TRBD2 (5 bases). Trimming pared 5 bases from V and 8 bases from J, leaving 11 bases between. The CDR3 has 12 amino acids. Germline V lookup: CDR1 SEHNR, CDR2 FQNEAQ (reference sequence). CDR3 nucleotides: TGTGCCAGCAGCCTTACCGGGATTACGCAGTATTTT. Amino acids: CASSLTGITQYF.

The chain carries TRBV3-1 and TRBJ2-3; 10 bases align to TRBD1. The CDR3 contains 13 residues. Germline CDR1 reads LGHDT; CDR2 reads YNNKEL (reference sequence). V lost 4 bases, J lost 14 bases, and 9 bases stayed unmatched. The CDR3 sequence: CASSLQGQGTTYF. The DNA of the CDR3 is TGTGCCAGCAGCCTCCAGGGACAGGGGACGACGTATTTT.

This clonotype was found a few times. V usage is TRBV6-5 and J usage is TRBJ1-1; no clear D gene. V was cut by 2 bases and J by 7 bases, with 8 bases left in between. CDR1 MNHEY and CDR2 SVGAGI come from the germline V gene. This CDR3 is built from 12 residues. This CDR3 reads CASSYGRNEAFF. The DNA of the CDR3 is TGTGCCAGCAGTTACGGACGGAATGAAGCTTTCTTT.

This clonotype was recorded a few times. The J gene is TRBJ2-6, the V gene TRBV27; D not resolved. This CDR3 spans 16 amino acids. V was shortened by 0 bases and J by 1 base, with 7 bases between the two germline ends. CDR1 and CDR2 from the germline V gene are MNHEY and SMNVEV (reference sequence). CDR3 nucleotides: TGTGCCAGCAGTTTATCGTTCCCATCTGGGGCCAACGTCCTGACTTTC. Protein: CASSLSFPSGANVLTF.

This clonotype was counted between two and nine times. The CDR3 protein is CSAPQGNSYNEQFF. The CDR3 bases are TGCAGTGCGCCTCAGGGAAACAGCTACAATGAGCAGTTCTTC. The J gene is TRBJ2-1, the V gene TRBV20-1, with D perhaps TRBD1 (5 bases). The CDR3 is 14 amino acids. V lost 6 bases, J lost 3 bases, and 15 bases lay in between. In germline, CDR1 is DFQATT, CDR2 SNEGSKA (reference sequence).

This clonotype qualifies as medium-sized. The chain uses TRBV7-2 and TRBJ1-5; the D is unclear. This CDR3 contains 12 residues. The V and J ends lost 3 bases and 4 bases respectively, with 4 bases between them. CDR1 is SGHTA, CDR2 FQGNSA, per germline. The CDR3 loop is CASSFFNQPQHF. The DNA of the CDR3 is TGTGCCAGCAGCTTTTTTAATCAGCCCCAGCATTTT.